This entry features one T cell receptor (beta chain) sequence. The data originate from a study of blood T cell repertoires in COVID-19. Germline CDR1 reads SGHTA; CDR2 reads FQGTGA. The CDR3 has 15 amino acids. With V trimmed by 6 bases and J by 4 bases, 8 bases remained unmatched. Generated by immunoSEQ multiplex PCR, the TCRdb table keeps only in-frame clones and is missing some. The sample records a few hundred thousand clones, about 85% being singletons. Sequenced input: peripheral blood. This sequence joins TRBV7-3 and TRBJ2-1, with 8 bases aligning to TRBD2. The receptor was isolated from a woman in her forties or fifties who had recovered from COVID-19. The CDR3 loop reads CASSQSGGGYNEQFF. The DNA of the CDR3 is TGTGCCAGCAGTCAAAGCGGGGGAGGTTACAATGAGCAGTTCTTC.